Below, 25 T cell receptor beta chains from the same sample are listed, as sequenced in a study of response to subunit inactivated influenza vaccine. TCRdb independently ran MiXCR on the RT-PCR reads; one entry per CDR3 protein. The table shows about 180,000 distinct CDR3 sequences, with about a tenth occurring only once. Sequencing was performed on non-naive T cells sorted from PBMCs, taken on the day of vaccination. These receptors were obtained from a man in his forties or fifties who received an inactivated influenza vaccine.

This chain connects TRBV7-2 to TRBJ2-7; 8 positions agree with TRBD1. CDR3 size: 14 residues. Germline V gives CDR1 SGHTA, CDR2 FQGNSA. Trimming at V came to 5 bases and at J to 5 bases, leaving 8 bases not matched to a gene. CDR3 nucleotide sequence: TGTGCCAGCAGCCACCGGGACAGGAACAACGAGCAGTACTTC. The encoded protein is CASSHRDRNNEQYF.

The table lists this clonotype with many counts. The chain joins TRBV6-2 or TRBV6-3 to TRBJ2-7; 10 bases align to TRBD2. This CDR3 region has 15 residues. V dropped 7 bases and J dropped 0; count of bases not matched to a gene: 6. Germline CDR1 and CDR2: MNHEY and SVGEGT. The CDR3 nucleotides read TGTGCCAGCAACCCTTCTAGCGGGGGCTCCTACGAGCAGTACTTC. It encodes CASNPSSGGSYEQYF.

This clonotype has more than one count but fewer than ten. V is TRBV20-1 and J is TRBJ2-1, with a tentative D call TRBD1 (6 bases). The V end lost 3 bases, the J end lost 8 bases, and 14 bases lay between the germline ends. This CDR3 is built from 13 residues. Germline V gene data show CDR1 as DFQATT and CDR2 as SNEGSKA (reference sequence). Here the CDR3 DNA reads TGCAGTGCTAGTATGCCTGGGGGCCATGAGCAGTTCTTC. Its translation is CSASMPGGHEQFF.

This clonotype has at least ten counts. This chain links TRBV27 with TRBJ1-6, with 9 bases identical to TRBD1. The junction had 6 bases not matched to a gene; V was cut back by 6 bases and J by 0 bases. Germline V gene data show CDR1 as MNHEY and CDR2 as SMNVEV (reference sequence). The CDR3 covers 17 residues. The CDR3 DNA sequence: TGTGCCAGCAGCTCCGGGACAGGGAGCTCCTATAATTCACCCCTCCACTTT. Residues: CASSSGTGSSYNSPLHF.

In its sample, this clonotype was seen many times. The chain has TRBV27 and TRBJ2-7, with 9 bases matching TRBD2. The CDR3 extends over 16 amino acids. Germline lookup yields CDR1 MNHEY and CDR2 SMNVEV (reference sequence). Germline trimming cut 5 bases from V and 1 base from J; bases unmatched to any gene: 9. The DNA for the CDR3 is TGTGCCAGCAGTCCCTTGAGTAGCGGGGGTTCCTACGAGCAGTACTTC. Protein product: CASSPLSSGGSYEQYF.

This clonotype showed up many times. V and J are TRBV10-3 and TRBJ2-2, with TRBD2 matching over 11 bases. CDR3 length: 17 residues. V was pared by 8 bases and J by 0 bases, with 8 bases of the junction left unmatched. Looked up from germline, CDR1 is ENHRY and CDR2 is SYGVKD. CDR3 nucleotides: TGTGCCATCTTTCGGGGGACTAGCGGTTCGAACACCGGGGAGCTGTTTTTT. This codes for CAIFRGTSGSNTGELFF.

This clonotype was seen many times. The V and J genes are TRBV5-6 and TRBJ1-1, with 7 bases fitting TRBD1. The CDR3 is 14 amino acids. Trimming at V came to 4 bases and at J to 4 bases, leaving 7 bases not matched to a gene. Germline CDR1 SGHDT, CDR2 YYEEEE. CDR3 in DNA: TGTGCCAGCAGCCGCGACAGGGAGGGCACTGAAGCTTTCTTT. It specifies CASSRDREGTEAFF.

The chain couples TRBV3-1 to TRBJ1-1; possible D gene TRBD1, 5 bases. The V gene lost 3 bases and the J gene lost 4 bases, with 12 bases spanning the gap. This CDR3 region has 14 residues. The V gene's germline CDR1 is LGHDT and CDR2 YNNKEL (reference sequence). The CDR3 nucleotides are TGTGCCAGCAGCCAGTCCCGGAGGGGCACTGAAGCTTTCTTT. Its translation: CASSQSRRGTEAFF.

As for this clonotype: A much larger clone is a single base away; this may be a read error. The V and J genes are TRBV7-9 and TRBJ2-3, with D possibly being TRBD1 (5 bases). Germline V gives CDR1 SEHNR, CDR2 FQNEAQ (reference sequence). CDR3 length: 13 amino acids. The CDR3 sequence: CASSSNQGVTEYF. CDR3 nucleotides: TGTGCCAGCAGCTCCAACCAGGGCGTTACGGAGTATTTT.

This clonotype has only a few counts. J is TRBJ2-5 and V is TRBV19; TRBD2 is a possible D gene (7 bases). The CDR3 has 16 residues. CDR1 LNHDA and CDR2 SQIVND come from the germline V gene (reference sequence). Trimming shortened V by 4 bases and J by 1 base, and 16 bases separated the two germline ends. The CDR3 DNA reads TGTGCCAGTAGTACTCAGGGGCGGGGGTTCCAAGAGACCCAGTACTTC. As protein: CASSTQGRGFQETQYF. Full variable domain (outside the CDR3, taken from reference TRBV19 and TRBJ2-5): DGGITQSPKYLFRKEGQNVTLSCEQNLNHDAMYWYRQDPGQGLRLIYYSQIVNDFQKGDIAEGYSVSREKKESFPLTVTSAQKNPTAFYLCASSTQGRGFQETQYFGPGTRLLVL.

The chain combines TRBV7-2 with TRBJ2-1; TRBD1 matches 10 bases. Germline V CDR1 and CDR2: SGHTA, FQGNSA. The CDR3 is 15 residues long. V was clipped by 5 bases and J by 4 bases; unmatched bases: 5. CDR3 sequence: CASSRDRGEYNEQFF. Here the CDR3 DNA reads TGTGCCAGCAGCCGGGACAGGGGAGAGTACAATGAGCAGTTCTTC.

This clonotype was found a few times. The chain uses TRBV12-3 or TRBV12-4 and TRBJ2-1; 11 bases are shared with TRBD2. CDR3 length: 17 residues. The V gene end was trimmed by 3 bases and the J gene end by 4 bases; junction bases not matched to a gene: 8. The DNA of the CDR3 is TGTGCCAGCAGTTTTGATAGCGGGGGGGCCGGGTACAATGAGCAGTTCTTC. Translating it yields CASSFDSGGAGYNEQFF.

This clonotype has a count of ten or more. The V and J genes are TRBV12-3 or TRBV12-4 and TRBJ1-6, with D possibly TRBD1 on 5 matching bases. Trimming cost V 4 bases and J 5 bases, with 9 bases left between them. CDR3 length equals 14 residues. The CDR3 coding sequence is TGTGCCAGCAGTTCGGGACGGGATAATTCACCCCTCCACTTT. Amino acid sequence: CASSSGRDNSPLHF.

This clonotype was recorded a few times. The chain joins TRBV10-2 to TRBJ2-3, with D possibly matching TRBD2 (5 bases). The V gene's germline CDR1 is WSHSY and CDR2 SAAADI. This CDR3 spans 14 amino acids. V lost 0 bases and J 8 bases, leaving 12 bases between the germline ends. In DNA, the CDR3 is TGCGCCAGCAGTGAGTCGACTATTGTTGGTACGCAGTATTTT. The encoded protein is CASSESTIVGTQYF.

The genes are TRBV7-9 and TRBJ2-7; the D is unclear. The V and J ends lost 2 bases and 5 bases respectively, with 4 bases between them. There are 11 residues in the CDR3. Germline assignment: CDR1 SEHNR and CDR2 FQNEAQ (reference sequence). CDR3 sequence (DNA): TGTGCCAGCAGCTTAATCGACGAGCAGTACTTC. Its translation: CASSLIDEQYF.

The chain links TRBV6-2 or TRBV6-3 to TRBJ2-7; 8 nucleotides line up with TRBD1. J gave up 6 bases and V 6 bases, and 10 bases lay outside the gene matches. This CDR3 spans 14 amino acids. Germline V CDR1 and CDR2: MNHEY, SVGEGT. The CDR3 bases are TGTGCCAGCAGGCGGCAGGGGGCGTCTCTCGAGCAGTACTTC. Protein sequence: CASRRQGASLEQYF.

The sample holds a few counts of this clonotype. This chain joins TRBV11-2 and TRBJ2-3, with 8 bases identical to TRBD2. From germline, CDR1 is SGHAT and CDR2 FQNNGV. CDR3 length: 18 residues. V gave up 5 bases and J gave up 3 bases; unmatched junction bases: 16. CDR3 coding DNA: TGTGCCAGCAGCCTTAGAGGAGCCGCGACTAGCGTTACAGATACGCAGTATTTT. This gives the protein CASSLRGAATSVTDTQYF.

This clonotype was counted at least ten times. This chain connects TRBV5-6 to TRBJ2-5, with 8 bases that match TRBD2. This CDR3 is 17 amino acids long. Germline-derived CDR1 and CDR2 are SGHDT and YYEEEE. V shed 0 bases and J 1 base; nucleotides not matched to a gene: 8. The CDR3, as DNA: TGTGCCAGCAGCTTGGTCGTCGGCGGGGGGTCCCAAGAGACCCAGTACTTC. Translated: CASSLVVGGGSQETQYF.

This clonotype was observed many times. The J gene is TRBJ2-1, the V gene TRBV5-1, with D perhaps matching TRBD2 (5 bases). CDR1 is SGHRS, CDR2 YFSETQ, per germline. The ends were cut back, 0 bases at V and 8 bases at J, with 12 bases in the middle. There are 14 residues in the CDR3. The DNA of the CDR3 is TGCGCCAGCAGCTTGGATGTTAGCGTGTATGAGCAGTTCTTC. It specifies CASSLDVSVYEQFF.

The chain joins TRBV20-1 to TRBJ2-7; 7 positions match TRBD1. The CDR3 has 14 amino acids. After removal of 6 bases from V and 1 base from J, the junction contained 9 bases not matched to a gene. Per the germline V gene, CDR1 is DFQATT and CDR2 is SNEGSKA (reference sequence). CDR3 in DNA: TGCAGTGCCCTGCAAGGGGGCATTTCCTACGAGCAGTACTTC. Residues: CSALQGGISYEQYF.

This clonotype was seen many times. The genes are TRBV7-9 and TRBJ2-7, with D perhaps matching TRBD1 (7 bases). The CDR3 sequence is 13 residues long. The germline V and J ends were trimmed by 5 bases and 3 bases, with 11 bases remaining between them. Germline V lookup: CDR1 SEHNR, CDR2 FQNEAQ (reference sequence). The CDR3 protein is CASSPQGGYEQYF. The CDR3 DNA reads TGTGCCAGCAGCCCCCAGGGGGGCTACGAGCAGTACTTC.

This clonotype came up a few times. V is TRBV11-2 and J is TRBJ2-2, with D uncertain. The CDR3 length is 12 residues. Germline V gene lookup returns CDR1 SGHAT and CDR2 FQNNGV. Trimming pared 5 bases from V and 4 bases from J, leaving 5 bases between. In nucleotides, the CDR3 is TGTGCCAGCAGCCCCCCCACCGGGGAGCTGTTTTTT. This gives the protein CASSPPTGELFF.

This chain links TRBV20-1 with TRBJ2-5, with TRBD2 as a possible D gene (6 bases). Trimming cost V 6 bases and J 5 bases, with 13 bases left between them. CDR1 and CDR2 from the germline V gene are DFQATT and SNEGSKA (reference sequence). The CDR3 covers 12 residues. In DNA, the CDR3 is TGCAGTGCCCGGGGGAGGACGGAGACCCAGTACTTC. Protein: CSARGRTETQYF.

This clonotype appeared many times. V is TRBV9 and J is TRBJ1-1; D call uncertain. The CDR3 consists of 13 residues. V lost 1 base and J 4 bases, leaving 8 bases between the germline ends. Germline-derived CDR1 and CDR2 are SGDLS and YYNGEE. The CDR3 reads CASSVQDFTEAFF. The CDR3, as DNA: TGTGCCAGCAGCGTACAGGATTTCACTGAAGCTTTCTTT.

This clonotype was seen only a few times. The rearrangement joins TRBV2 to TRBJ2-7; D might be TRBD2 (6 bases). From germline, CDR1 is SNHLY and CDR2 FYNNEI. The CDR3 extends over 14 amino acids. Trimming cost V 5 bases and J 9 bases, with 20 bases left between them. The CDR3: CASSTDPLGGGQYF. CDR3 sequence (DNA): TGTGCCAGCAGTACCGACCCCTTGGGGGGTGGGCAGTACTTC.